The entry below gives a single T cell receptor (beta chain) sequence along with its context. This entry comes from a study of blood T cell repertoires in COVID-19. Between the trimmed V and J ends, which lost 0 bases and 9 bases, there was a span of 7 bases. In germline, CDR1 is SGHRS, CDR2 YFSETQ. This CDR3 has 11 amino acids. Produced via immunoSEQ multiplex PCR; TCRdb's table is partial and in-frame only. This table has approximately 300,000 clones, approximately 92% appearing once. V usage is TRBV5-1 and J usage is TRBJ2-7; perhaps TRBD1 as D (6 bases). This sequence originates from a woman aged 25 to 39 with COVID-19, enrolled during active disease. What was sequenced was peripheral blood. CDR3 sequence: CASSLGQVQYF. CDR3 DNA sequence: TGCGCCAGCAGCTTGGGACAGGTGCAGTACTTC.